This T cell receptor beta chain was observed in a study of identical twins. Points from the study as a whole: Excess twin sharing in beta out-of-frame sequences was weaker.

This clonotype was counted a few times. The antigen remains undetermined. TCRdb recomputed calls from the 5' RACE reads with MiXCR, one row per CDR3 protein. This table has roughly 500,000 distinct CDR3 sequences, 20% to 25% appearing once. V lost 6 bases to trimming and J lost 3 bases; unmatched junction nucleotides: 4. The CDR3 consists of 15 residues. The germline V gene has CDR1 KGHDR and CDR2 SFDVKD. These same records also appear under a second study, on T cells expressing NK-cell markers.

The clonotype was recovered from a woman aged 18-29 years in good health. V is TRBV24-1 and J is TRBJ2-5; 12 bases align to TRBD2. Material: CD4+ T cells sorted from blood. The CDR3 protein is CATSPSGGAKETQYF. CDR3 nucleotide sequence: TGTGCCACCAGTCCTAGCGGGGGGGCAAAAGAGACCCAGTACTTC.